The 15 T cell receptor beta chains below all came from one sample that was sequenced in a study of cytomegalovirus exposure and HLA in healthy donors (TCRdb year 2017). Library preparation was by the immunoSEQ multiplex PCR assay. A mixture of 60 forward primers for TCR Vbeta segments and 13 reverse primers for TCR Jbeta segments was used in the multiplex PCR. Not all clones reach the TCRdb copy of this immuneACCESS table, which keeps in-frame sequences only. Checked studies attribute under half of the gap to unresolved V genes and leave the rest unexplained. Here the sample has 99,000 or so clones; 70% to 80% occur a single time. The ten most abundant clones make up 1% to 1.5% of the sample. The specimen was PBMCs. The source is a man in his forties or fifties in good health and CMV-seronegative.

This chain links TRBV7-2 with TRBJ1-6, with D unclear. The CDR3 length is 15 residues. From germline, CDR1 is SGHTA and CDR2 FQGNSA. The germline V and J ends were trimmed by 7 bases and 4 bases, with 14 bases remaining between them. The CDR3 DNA reads as TGTGCCAGCATCCCGAGTGCACTTTATAATTCACCCCTCCACTTT. It translates to CASIPSALYNSPLHF.

This clone was detected only a few times. This chain uses TRBV5-1 with TRBJ2-7, with 11 bases matching TRBD2. CDR3 size: 16 residues. The junction had 7 bases not matched to a gene; V was cut back by 3 bases and J by 2 bases. Looked up from germline, CDR1 is SGHRS and CDR2 is YFSETQ. This CDR3 is CASSYYGTSGTYEQYF. The CDR3 DNA reads TGCGCCAGCAGCTACTACGGGACTAGCGGTACCTACGAGCAGTACTTC.

The genes are TRBV9 and TRBJ2-5, with D perhaps matching TRBD2 (6 bases). V lost 2 bases to trimming and J lost 2 bases, with 13 bases between them. The CDR3 totals 15 residues. From germline, CDR1 is SGDLS and CDR2 YYNGEE. CDR3 residues: CASSVGLWGQETQYF. The CDR3 region has the DNA TGTGCCAGCAGCGTGGGACTCTGGGGGCAAGAGACCCAGTACTTC.

V and J are TRBV6-6 and TRBJ2-7, with a tentative D call TRBD1 (6 bases). Trimming stripped 6 bases from V and 5 bases from J, with 14 bases between. The CDR3 extends over 13 amino acids. Germline V gene sequence: CDR1 MNHNY, CDR2 SVGAGI (reference sequence). CDR3 nucleotide sequence: TGTGCCAGCAGAAGGACAGTGTGGGACGAGCAGTACTTC. Protein sequence: CASRRTVWDEQYF.

As DNA, the CDR3 is TGTGCCTGGAGTATGCAGGGGCGGGAGCCCCAGCATTTT. Translated: CAWSMQGREPQHF. The V and J genes are TRBV30 and TRBJ1-5, with D possibly being TRBD1 (6 bases). This CDR3 comprises 13 residues. V was cut by 2 bases and J by 8 bases, with 13 bases left in between. CDR1 and CDR2 (germline): GTSNPN, SVGIG (reference sequence).

Worth noting for this clone: At one end the junction does not follow the germline gene, possibly because of a read error. The chain recombines TRBV10-2 with TRBJ2-4, with D perhaps matching TRBD2 (5 bases). Germline V gives CDR1 WSHSY, CDR2 SAAADI. CDR3 length: 14 residues. The CDR3 is CASSEGGKDIREFF. The CDR3 bases are TGCGCCAGCAGTGAAGGAGGCAAGGATATTCGTGAGTTCTTC.

This rearrangement joins TRBV2 to TRBJ2-1; a possible D gene is TRBD1 (6 bases). V lost 4 bases to trimming and J lost 12 bases, with 19 bases between them. CDR3 length equals 14 residues. CDR1 and CDR2 from the germline V gene are SNHLY and FYNNEI. The CDR3 nucleotides read TGTGCCAGCAGTGCTGGGACCAGGGGATTGGGGCAGTTCTTC. Translation gives CASSAGTRGLGQFF.

This clone has more than one count but fewer than ten. The gene calls are TRBV5-6 and TRBJ1-1; D is unresolved. Germline lookup yields CDR1 SGHDT and CDR2 YYEEEE. V was cut by 0 bases and J by 0 bases, with 9 bases left in between. This CDR3 is 15 amino acids long. CDR3: CASSLVLAMNTEAFF. In nucleotides, the CDR3 is TGTGCCAGCAGCTTGGTCCTTGCTATGAACACTGAAGCTTTCTTT. Looking up the rest from reference TRBV5-6 and TRBJ1-1 gives the full variable domain: DAGVTQSPTHLIKTRGQQVTLRCSPKSGHDTVSWYQQALGQGPQFIFQYYEEEERQRGNFPDRFSGHQFPNYSSELNVNALLLGDSALYLCASSLVLAMNTEAFFGQGTRLTVV.

This clone is a singleton in its sample. The CDR3 is CASSSNRGRTEAFF. The CDR3, as DNA: TGTGCCAGCAGTTCGAACAGGGGGCGAACTGAAGCTTTCTTT. The V and J genes are TRBV6-4 and TRBJ1-1; 9 nucleotides line up with TRBD1. The CDR3 extends over 14 amino acids. From germline, CDR1 is MRHNA and CDR2 SNTAGT. V dropped 5 bases and J dropped 5; count of bases not matched to a gene: 6.

J is TRBJ2-1 and V is TRBV7-9, with D perhaps TRBD2 (6 bases). This CDR3 comprises 12 residues. CDR1 is SEHNR and CDR2 is FQNEAQ in the germline V gene (reference sequence). Trimming cost V 6 bases and J 10 bases, with 13 bases left between them. CDR3 coding DNA: TGTGCCAGCAGAACCGGGACTCCGGAGCAGTTCTTC. Its protein is CASRTGTPEQFF.

This clone appeared a single time. V gene TRBV7-8 combines with J gene TRBJ2-7; D not resolved. The CDR3 contains 13 residues. Germline CDR1 and CDR2: SGHVS and FQNEAQ. The V end was cut by 6 bases, the J end by 3 bases, with 12 bases between. The CDR3 sequence is CASRQDSGYEQYF. The DNA for the CDR3 is TGTGCCAGCAGGCAGGATTCTGGCTACGAGCAGTACTTC.

The chain combines TRBV5-4 with TRBJ1-1, with D tentatively TRBD1 (6 bases). Germline CDR1 is SGHNT and CDR2 is YYREEE (reference sequence). CDR3 length: 13 residues. V was trimmed by 0 bases and J by 5 bases, leaving 8 bases between them. The DNA for the CDR3 is TGTGCCAGCAGCTTGGGCAGGGGAACTGAAGCTTTCTTT. Translating it yields CASSLGRGTEAFF.

Details on this clone: The junction and the germline gene differ at one end; a read error may be behind it. The chain uses TRBV7-7 and TRBJ2-3; perhaps TRBD1 as D (6 bases). Germline CDR1 and CDR2: SSHAT and FNYEAQ (reference sequence). The CDR3 is 17 amino acids. CDR3 coding DNA: TGTGCTAGCAGCTGGGCGGACAGTTTAGCTAGCACAGATACGCAGTATTTT. Its protein product is CASSWADSLASTDTQYF. Supplemented by reference TRBV7-7 and TRBJ2-3, the full variable domain reads GAGVSQSPRYKVTKRGQDVTLRCDPISSHATLYWYQQALGQGPEFLTYFNYEAQPDKSGLPSDRFSAERPEGSISTLTIQRTEQRDSAMYRCASSWADSLASTDTQYFGPGTRLTVL.

Only one count was recorded for this clone. The CDR3 region is CASSLWKVDRGSGNTIYF. The CDR3 nucleotides are TGTGCCAGCAGTTTATGGAAAGTCGACAGGGGCTCTGGAAACACCATATATTTT. This chain connects TRBV28 to TRBJ1-3, with 8 bases lining up with TRBD1. With V trimmed by 0 bases and J by 0 bases, 7 bases remained unmatched. The CDR3 runs 18 residues. CDR1 MDHEN and CDR2 SYDVKM come from the germline V gene.

A single count supports this clone. The J gene is TRBJ2-1, the V gene TRBV11-3; possible D gene TRBD2, 6 bases. CDR1 is SGHNT, CDR2 YENEEA, per germline. V was pared by 0 bases and J by 3 bases, with 9 bases between. The CDR3 is 15 amino acids. CDR3 DNA: TGTGCCAGCAGCTTAGACGGAGCGGGCTACAATGAGCAGTTCTTC. This sequence encodes CASSLDGAGYNEQFF.